Listed below are T cell receptor beta chains from one sample, sequenced in a study of blood T cell dynamics during melanoma immunotherapy. The assay was immunoSEQ multiplex PCR, and TCRdb's table has in-frame clones only and misses some. This table has about 120 clones, approximately 80% appearing once. The sample was cell-free DNA from blood, taken from a patient treated with checkpoint blockade. The receptors were sampled from a human donor with melanoma. The CDR3 runs from the conserved cysteine through the conserved F or W. Fields, in order: clone size, V gene, D gene, J gene, CDR3 protein, CDR3 DNA. The D gene is left open where the match is weak. Clone size is shown for a subset of rows, as once, few, many or a class of expanded clone.

.	TRBV4-1	TRBD1	TRBJ2-1	CASSLQGASAYNEQFF	TGCGCCAGCAGCCTCCAGGGGGCTAGCGCCTACAATGAGCAGTTCTTC
.	TRBV19	TRBD2	TRBJ2-1	CASSPTRLAGALGYNEQFF	TGTGCCAGTAGTCCCACTCGACTAGCGGGAGCTTTGGGTTACAATGAGCAGTTCTTC
few	TRBV28	.	TRBJ2-6	CASSSIQQSRANVLTF	TGTGCCAGCAGTAGTATACAACAAAGTCGGGCCAACGTCCTGACTTTC
.	TRBV13	.	TRBJ2-6	CASSPVPRGPGANVLTF	TGTGCCAGCAGCCCAGTCCCTCGCGGCCCTGGGGCCAACGTCCTGACTTTC
.	TRBV5-1	TRBD1	TRBJ2-7	CASSWTGPSYEQYF	TGCGCCAGCAGCTGGACAGGCCCATCCTACGAGCAGTACTTC
.	TRBV30	.	TRBJ1-5	CAYGRINQPQHF	TGTGCCTATGGACGGATCAATCAGCCCCAGCATTTT
.	TRBV18	.	TRBJ1-1	CASSPADKNTEAFF	TGTGCCAGCTCACCAGCGGACAAGAACACTGAAGCTTTCTTT
once	TRBV6-6	TRBD1	TRBJ1-6	CASSYSPGQGNSPLHF	TGTGCCAGCAGTTACAGTCCCGGACAGGGAAATTCACCCCTCCACTTT
.	TRBV5-1	.	TRBJ1-1	CASSPGLGVYTEAFF	TGCGCCAGCAGCCCGGGTCTGGGGGTCTACACTGAAGCTTTCTTT
once	TRBV7-3	.	TRBJ1-1	CASSLKGLGTEAFF	TGTGCCAGCAGCTTGAAGGGGCTAGGCACTGAAGCTTTCTTT
.	TRBV27	TRBD2	TRBJ2-2	CASSLIPPGLAGAMNTGELFF	TGTGCCAGCAGTTTAATTCCTCCGGGACTAGCGGGAGCAATGAACACCGGGGAGCTGTTTTTT
.	TRBV2	.	TRBJ1-4	CASSETSSTNEKLFF	TGTGCCAGCAGTGAAACGAGTTCAACTAATGAAAAACTGTTTTTT
once	TRBV4-1	TRBD2	TRBJ2-1	CASSQVIQTSGDHLF	TGCGCCAGCAGCCAAGTAATCCAGACTAGCGGGGACCATCTCTTC
.	TRBV5-1	.	TRBJ2-4	CAGPSPSLIAKNIQYF	TGCGCCGGTCCCAGCCCCTCGTTAATAGCCAAAAACATTCAGTACTTC
.	TRBV9	TRBD2	TRBJ2-3	CASSVLAGPTDTQYF	TGTGCCAGCAGCGTCCTAGCGGGCCCCACAGATACGCAGTATTTT
.	TRBV7-2	.	TRBJ2-1	CASSSNSGTGDNEQFF	TGTGCCAGCAGCTCGAACTCGGGTACGGGGGACAATGAGCAGTTCTTC
.	TRBV6-8	TRBD2	TRBJ2-6	CASSYRASGGSGANVLTF	TGTGCCAGCAGTTACCGGGCTAGCGGGGGCTCTGGGGCCAACGTCCTGACTTTC
.	TRBV2	TRBD1	TRBJ2-2	CASATTGVGELFF	TGTGCCAGCGCCACGACAGGGGTCGGGGAGCTGTTTTTT
.	TRBV5-6	.	TRBJ2-2	CASSLVQGYGELFF	TGTGCCAGCAGCTTGGTACAGGGCTACGGGGAGCTGTTTTTT
once	TRBV5-1	.	TRBJ2-6	CASTLRGAPSGANVLTF	TGCGCCAGCACCCTGAGGGGGGCTCCCTCTGGGGCCAACGTCCTGACTTTC
once	TRBV7-9	.	TRBJ1-2	CASSVVGKRGYTF	TGTGCCAGCAGCGTGGTGGGAAAACGGGGCTACACCTTC
.	TRBV2	TRBD2	TRBJ2-1	CASLLAGGPGEQFF	TGTGCCAGCCTCCTAGCGGGGGGGCCTGGTGAGCAGTTCTTC
.	TRBV18	.	TRBJ1-5	CASSPQGYGNQPQHF	TGTGCCAGCTCACCACAGGGTTATGGCAATCAGCCCCAGCATTTT
.	TRBV2	.	TRBJ2-1	CASSYTDNEQFF	TGTGCCAGCAGCTATACGGACAATGAGCAGTTCTTC
few	TRBV7-9	.	TRBJ1-5	CASSLLGAGQPQHF	TGTGCCAGCAGCTTGCTTGGGGCCGGTCAGCCCCAGCATTTT
.	TRBV29-1	.	TRBJ2-5	CSVEFLGMFDETQYF	TGCAGCGTTGAATTCCTAGGGATGTTTGATGAGACCCAGTACTTC
.	TRBV11-2	.	TRBJ2-7	CASTIRGGGLSYEQYF	TGTGCCAGCACCATAAGAGGGGGGGGCCTCTCCTACGAGCAGTACTTC
.	TRBV15	TRBD1	TRBJ2-5	CATSPMNRGQETQYF	TGTGCCACCAGCCCTATGAACAGGGGTCAAGAGACCCAGTACTTC